Listed below are T cell receptor beta chains from one sample, sequenced in a study of T cell changes during pregnancy in multiple sclerosis. This table comes from immunoSEQ multiplex PCR, and its TCRdb copy is limited to in-frame clones, with some not included. Of tens of thousands of clones in the sample, about 91% were seen once. The sample consisted of CD8+ T cells from peripheral blood mononuclear cells, taken after pregnancy. Source of these receptors: a female donor with multiple sclerosis, enrolled in a pregnancy study. Each CDR3 is given with its conserved first and last residue. The order of the fields is J gene, V gene, clone size, D gene, CDR3 DNA, CDR3 protein. A D gene is named only where the DNA matches it firmly. Some rows have no size entry. The others give once, few or many, or a class for an expanded clone.

TRBJ2-6	TRBV25-1	NA	NA	TGTGCCAGCAGTGAGACAGTGGGGATGTCCTCTGGGGCCAACGTCCTGACTTTC	CASSETVGMSSGANVLTF
TRBJ1-2	TRBV5-4	NA	NA	TGTGCCAGCAGCTGGGGCAGGGGAGATGGCTACACCTTC	CASSWGRGDGYTF
TRBJ1-2	TRBV9	NA	TRBD1	TGTGCCAGCAGCGTAGGACAGGGGGCGTTTGGCTACACCTTC	CASSVGQGAFGYTF
TRBJ2-5	TRBV7-6	NA	TRBD1	TGTGCCAGCAGCCTCAGGGGGCACATACCCCAAGAGACCCAGTACTTC	CASSLRGHIPQETQYF
TRBJ1-1	TRBV7-9	NA	NA	TGTGCCAGCAGCTTAGTGACAGATGAAGCTTTCTTT	CASSLVTDEAFF
TRBJ2-7	TRBV6-1	NA	TRBD1	TGTGCCATCTCAAGGGGGCAGGGCGCCTACGAGCAGTACTTC	CAISRGQGAYEQYF
TRBJ2-1	TRBV7-6	NA	TRBD2	TGTGCCAGCAGCCAGTCTAGCGGCGGCTACAATGAGCAGTTCTTC	CASSQSSGGYNEQFF
TRBJ2-1	TRBV29-1	NA	TRBD2	TGCAGCGTCTCAGGAAGAACTAGCGGGGGGTATATGGGCGATGAGCAGTTCTTC	CSVSGRTSGGYMGDEQFF
TRBJ1-5	TRBV5-5	NA	NA	TGTGCCAGCAGCCTAGGGAGTCAGCCCCAGCATTTT	CASSLGSQPQHF
TRBJ1-5	TRBV9	once	NA	TGTGCCAGCAGCGTAGGGGCCGGGAAAGAGCAGCCCCAGCATTTT	CASSVGAGKEQPQHF
TRBJ2-7	TRBV27	NA	NA	TGTGCCAGCAGTATTACAGGCTACGAGCAGTACTTC	CASSITGYEQYF
TRBJ2-2	TRBV7-7	NA	TRBD2	TGTGCCAGCAGCTCCCGGGGGGGCTTGGCCACCGGGGAGCTGTTTTTT	CASSSRGGLATGELFF
TRBJ2-7	TRBV5-1	NA	TRBD1	TGCGCCAGCAGCCCCCGGGACAGGGGCGAGCAGTACTTC	CASSPRDRGEQYF
TRBJ1-5	TRBV19	NA	NA	TGTGCCAGTAGTCCCTGGGCTCAGCCCCAGCATTTT	CASSPWAQPQHF
TRBJ2-1	TRBV7-9	NA	NA	TGTGCCAGCATGTCGACAGCGTCCTACAATGAGCAGTTCTTC	CASMSTASYNEQFF
TRBJ1-2	TRBV6-1	NA	TRBD1	TGTGCCAGCAGTGATCGGGGACAGGGCAATAACTATGGCTACACCTTC	CASSDRGQGNNYGYTF
TRBJ1-6	TRBV5-6	once	NA	TGTGCCAGCAGCGTGGGGAGCGGAGAATCACCCCTCCACTTT	CASSVGSGESPLHF
TRBJ2-5	TRBV2	NA	NA	TGTGCCAGCAGCGGACTCCCGGAGACCCAGTACTTC	CASSGLPETQYF
TRBJ2-2	TRBV11-2	NA	TRBD1	TGTGCCAGCAGCTTCGGACAGGGGAACACCGGGGAGCTGTTTTTT	CASSFGQGNTGELFF
TRBJ2-3	TRBV28	NA	NA	TGTGCCAGCAGTTTAGGAGGTACGGGTGATACGCAGTATTTT	CASSLGGTGDTQYF
TRBJ2-7	TRBV14	NA	TRBD2	TGTGCCAGCAGCCAGACTAGCGGGCTCTACGAGCAGTACTTC	CASSQTSGLYEQYF
TRBJ1-2	TRBV9	NA	NA	TGTGCCAGCAGCCGAGGCGGTTCCTATGGCTACACCTTC	CASSRGGSYGYTF
TRBJ2-1	TRBV27	NA	TRBD2	TGTGCCAGCAGTTTATCAGCGGGAGGGTCCCGACTCTACAATGAGCAGTTCTTC	CASSLSAGGSRLYNEQFF
TRBJ1-2	TRBV28	NA	NA	TGTGCCAGCGGGGAGGGTGGGGGCTACACCTTC	CASGEGGGYTF
TRBJ2-3	TRBV29-1	NA	NA	TGCAGCGTCCAAACCGGACAGTTCTACACAGATACGCAGTATTTT	CSVQTGQFYTDTQYF
TRBJ2-7	TRBV4-2	NA	NA	TGTGCCAGCAGCCAAGATGACTCGAGTGGGTACGAGCAGTACTTC	CASSQDDSSGYEQYF
TRBJ1-1	TRBV27	NA	NA	TGTGCCAGCAGTTTAGTGGTTGGGTCAGGGAACACTGAAGCTTTCTTT	CASSLVVGSGNTEAFF
TRBJ1-1	TRBV29-1	few	TRBD1	TGCAGCGTTTTACAGGGGGGGATGAACACTGAAGCTTTCTTT	CSVLQGGMNTEAFF
TRBJ2-1	TRBV7-8	NA	TRBD2	TGTGCCAGCAGCTCTAGGACTAGGAGAGGGGATGAGCAGTTCTTC	CASSSRTRRGDEQFF
TRBJ2-3	TRBV5-1	NA	NA	TGCGCCAGCAAGGCGGAAACTAGCACAGATACGCAGTATTTT	CASKAETSTDTQYF
TRBJ1-1	TRBV14	NA	NA	TGTGCCAGCAGTCTGTGGGGCAGGGAAGCTTTCTTT	CASSLWGREAFF
TRBJ2-4	TRBV30	once	NA	TGTGCCTGGAGTGGAGGCGGGAACATTCAGTACTTC	CAWSGGGNIQYF
TRBJ2-3	TRBV5-1	NA	NA	TGCGCCAGCAGCCTCACTCCCTATACGCAGTATTTT	CASSLTPYTQYF
TRBJ2-5	TRBV9	NA	NA	TGTGCCAGCAGCGAGGGGGGCGGGGGCCAGGAGACCCAGTACTTC	CASSEGGGGQETQYF
TRBJ2-5	TRBV27	NA	TRBD2	TGTGCCAGCAGTCACTACAGGCCTAGCGGGGGTGTACAAGAGACCCAGTACTTC	CASSHYRPSGGVQETQYF
TRBJ2-7	TRBV27	NA	TRBD1	TGTGCCAGCAGCCCCGGGACAGGATTCATCTACGAGCAGTACTTC	CASSPGTGFIYEQYF
TRBJ2-5	TRBV9	NA	NA	TGTGCCAGCAGCGCCCCTAAATCCGGGGACTACCAAGAGACCCAGTACTTC	CASSAPKSGDYQETQYF
TRBJ1-2	TRBV13	few	NA	TGTGCCAGCAGCTTACGTGGAGAGGGCTATGGCTACACCTTC	CASSLRGEGYGYTF
TRBJ2-1	TRBV27	few	NA	TGTGCCAGCAGTTCCAGGACTCCACGGTACAATGAGCAGTTCTTC	CASSSRTPRYNEQFF
TRBJ1-6	TRBV7-6	NA	TRBD1	TGTGCCAGCAGCTTAGTACCGTACAGGGGTGGAGATTCACCCCTCCACTTT	CASSLVPYRGGDSPLHF
TRBJ2-2	TRBV30	NA	NA	TGTGCCTGGAGTGGCTATCCAGGGGCCGGGGAGCTGTTTTTT	CAWSGYPGAGELFF
TRBJ2-5	TRBV2	NA	TRBD2	TGTGCCAGCGGGGCCGGGGGGAGTGGAGAGACCCAGTACTTC	CASGAGGSGETQYF
TRBJ2-1	TRBV5-1	NA	NA	TGCGCCAGCCCAGGATACAATGAGCAGTTCTTC	CASPGYNEQFF
TRBJ1-1	TRBV9	NA	TRBD1	TGTGCCAGCAGCGCGTCGACAGGGGAAGCTTTCTTT	CASSASTGEAFF
TRBJ2-7	TRBV7-2	many	TRBD2	TGTGCCAGCAGCTTTAGCGGGATTAGCTCCTACGAGCAGTACTTC	CASSFSGISSYEQYF
TRBJ2-7	TRBV27	NA	TRBD2	TGTGCCAGCAGCTCCCAAAGCGGGGCCTACGAGCAGTACTTC	CASSSQSGAYEQYF